The present TCR beta chain was sequenced within a study of cytotoxic CD8 clonotypes in ibrutinib-treated CLL. Study context: The patients, under 13 relapsed/refractory and 15 treatment-naive, included about 18 who were IGHV unmutated.

Relative to its sample, this clone is hyperexpanded (1% or more). Libraries were prepared by immunoSEQ multiplex PCR; TCRdb keeps only in-frame clonotypes and omits some of them. The sample lists 200,000 to 250,000 clones, roughly 73% occurring once. This CDR3 is 15 amino acids long. The V end lost 5 bases, the J end lost 0 bases, and 13 bases lay between the germline ends. From germline, CDR1 is GTSNPN and CDR2 SVGIG (reference sequence). Sequenced here: PBMCs, sampled after 12 months of ibrutinib treatment. The clonotype was recovered from a human donor with chronic lymphocytic leukemia. The chain has TRBV30 and TRBJ1-4; no clear D gene. The CDR3 DNA reads TGTGCCTGGGAATCCACGGTTGCAACTAATGAAAAACTGTTTTTT. It codes for CAWESTVATNEKLFF.